This T cell receptor (beta chain) originates from a study of cytomegalovirus exposure and HLA in healthy donors. Study observations and caveats: What a later analysis showed was that several of the most significant clusters appeared linked to common viral pathogens.

Germline V lookup: CDR1 MNHEY, CDR2 SVGAGI. This CDR3 is 13 amino acids long. V was pared by 7 bases and J by 5 bases, with 4 bases of the junction left unmatched. A multiplex PCR was run with 60 Vbeta primers and 13 Jbeta primers. TCRdb keeps only in-frame clones here, not all; method: immunoSEQ multiplex PCR. The repertoire holds 70,000 to 85,000 clones, approximately 60% seen once, with approximately 4% in the top ten. There are a few counts of this clone. Antigen specificity is unknown. Sequenced: PBMCs. J is TRBJ2-1 and V is TRBV6-5; TRBD2 aligns across 8 bases. The TCR comes from a male donor in good health and CMV-seropositive. CDR3 region: CASIQRGNNEQFF. The CDR3 DNA sequence: TGTGCCAGCATCCAGCGGGGGAACAATGAGCAGTTCTTC.